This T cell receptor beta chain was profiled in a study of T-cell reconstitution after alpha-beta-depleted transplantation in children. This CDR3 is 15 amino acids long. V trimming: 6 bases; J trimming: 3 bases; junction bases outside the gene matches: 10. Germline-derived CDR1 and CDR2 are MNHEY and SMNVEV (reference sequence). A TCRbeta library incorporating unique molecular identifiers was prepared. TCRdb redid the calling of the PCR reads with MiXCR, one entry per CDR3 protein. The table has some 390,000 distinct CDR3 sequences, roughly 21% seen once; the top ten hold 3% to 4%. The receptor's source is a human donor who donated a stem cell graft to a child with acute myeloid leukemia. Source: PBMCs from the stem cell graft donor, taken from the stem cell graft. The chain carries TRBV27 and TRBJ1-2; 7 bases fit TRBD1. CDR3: CASSRRLTGDYGYTF. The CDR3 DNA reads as TGTGCCAGCAGCCGCCGCCTAACAGGGGACTATGGCTACACCTTC.